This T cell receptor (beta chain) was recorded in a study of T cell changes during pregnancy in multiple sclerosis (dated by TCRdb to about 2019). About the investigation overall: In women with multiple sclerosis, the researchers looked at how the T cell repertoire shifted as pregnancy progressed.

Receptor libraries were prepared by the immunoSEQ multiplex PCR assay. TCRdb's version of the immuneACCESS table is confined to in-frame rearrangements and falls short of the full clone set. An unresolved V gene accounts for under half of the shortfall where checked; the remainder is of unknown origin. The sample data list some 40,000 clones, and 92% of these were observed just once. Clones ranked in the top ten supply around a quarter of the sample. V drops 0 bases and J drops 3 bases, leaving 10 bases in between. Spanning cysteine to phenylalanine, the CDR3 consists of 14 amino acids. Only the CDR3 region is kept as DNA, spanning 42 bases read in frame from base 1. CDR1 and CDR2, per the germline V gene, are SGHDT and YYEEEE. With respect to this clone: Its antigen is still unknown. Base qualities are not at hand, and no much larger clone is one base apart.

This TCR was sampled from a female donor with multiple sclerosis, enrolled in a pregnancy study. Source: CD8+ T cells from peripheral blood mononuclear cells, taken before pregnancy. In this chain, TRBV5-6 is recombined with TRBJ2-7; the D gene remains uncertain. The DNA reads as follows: TGTGCCAGCAGCTTGGGGGCCGGCGACTACGAGCAGTACTTC. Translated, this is CASSLGAGDYEQYF.